The 7 T cell receptor beta chains given below trace back to one sample, sequenced in a study of T-cell memory formation after mild COVID-19. TCRdb passed the 5' RACE reads through MiXCR, listing each CDR3 protein once. The sample has some 450,000 distinct CDR3 sequences, more than 15% seen once. The specimen was PBMCs or a T cell subset sorted from them (not recorded which). The source of these receptors is a man younger than 35 who had mild COVID-19 (a few samples of this study predate the infection). Cell type and time point are not known.

The CDR3 DNA sequence: TGTGCCACCCTGGGCAAGCCTACAGATACGCAGTATTTT. It is translated as CATLGKPTDTQYF. V gene TRBV10-3 combines with J gene TRBJ2-3, with D unclear. Deletions cut 10 bases from V and 3 bases from J, with 14 bases between. The CDR3 is 13 residues long. Germline V gene sequence: CDR1 ENHRY, CDR2 SYGVKD.

The chain is built from TRBV6-5 and TRBJ2-2; 8 bases are shared with TRBD2. The CDR3 is 14 amino acids. Germline loops: CDR1 MNHEY, CDR2 SVGAGI. Losses at the gene ends were 7 bases for V and 7 bases for J; bases not matched to a gene: 8. The CDR3 loop reads CASIPGLEVGELFF. The CDR3 region has the DNA TGTGCCAGCATTCCGGGACTAGAGGTCGGGGAGCTGTTTTTT.

This clonotype was observed a handful of times. The CDR3 is CSARDQGRGQQPQHF. The CDR3 DNA is TGCAGTGCTAGAGATCAAGGCAGGGGGCAACAGCCCCAGCATTTT. The chain links TRBV20-1 to TRBJ1-5; 8 positions agree with TRBD1. CDR3 length: 15 residues. With V trimmed by 0 bases and J by 7 bases, 8 bases remained unmatched. Germline CDR1 DFQATT, CDR2 SNEGSKA (reference sequence).

The rearrangement joins TRBV4-2 to TRBJ2-3; TRBD1 or TRBD2 may be the D gene (6 bases each). From germline, CDR1 is LGHNA and CDR2 YNFKEQ. V was clipped by 0 bases and J by 4 bases, with 17 bases between them. The CDR3 sequence is 17 residues long. The CDR3 DNA reads as TGTGCCAGCAGCCAAGACAGTGGGGGCCAGCGGGCAGATACGCAGTATTTT. Protein sequence: CASSQDSGGQRADTQYF.

The V call is TRBV12-3 or TRBV12-4, the J call TRBJ2-1; 9 bases agree with TRBD1. This CDR3 contains 15 residues. J lost 6 bases, V lost 6 bases, and 9 bases had no gene match. The CDR3 region is CASSAGTGYPNEQFF. CDR3 coding DNA: TGTGCCAGCAGCGCCGGGACAGGGTATCCCAATGAGCAGTTCTTC.

The rearrangement links TRBV5-1 to TRBJ2-3; 9 nucleotides line up with TRBD2. This CDR3 has 15 amino acids. With 1 base clipped from V and 5 bases from J, the junction kept 5 bases outside the gene matches. Per the germline V gene, CDR1 is SGHRS and CDR2 is YFSETQ. Written as DNA, the CDR3 is TGCGCCAGCAGCTTGTTAGCGGGGGTCAAAGATACGCAGTATTTT. This codes for CASSLLAGVKDTQYF. Complete variable domain (other parts from reference TRBV5-1 and TRBJ2-3): KAGVTQTPRYLIKTRGQQVTLSCSPISGHRSVSWYQQTPGQGLQFLFEYFSETQRNKGNFPGRFSGRQFSNSRSEMNVSTLELGDSALYLCASSLLAGVKDTQYFGPGTRLTVL.

This clonotype came up a few times. The rearrangement uses TRBV18 and TRBJ1-5; TRBD1 might be the D (6 bases). The CDR3 is 15 amino acids. Trimming removed 4 bases at V and 2 bases at J, with 12 bases between. Germline V gene lookup returns CDR1 KGHSH and CDR2 LQKENI. CDR3 bases: TGTGCCAGCTCACTGGAGACAGGTGGCAATCAGCCCCAGCATTTT. This sequence encodes CASSLETGGNQPQHF.